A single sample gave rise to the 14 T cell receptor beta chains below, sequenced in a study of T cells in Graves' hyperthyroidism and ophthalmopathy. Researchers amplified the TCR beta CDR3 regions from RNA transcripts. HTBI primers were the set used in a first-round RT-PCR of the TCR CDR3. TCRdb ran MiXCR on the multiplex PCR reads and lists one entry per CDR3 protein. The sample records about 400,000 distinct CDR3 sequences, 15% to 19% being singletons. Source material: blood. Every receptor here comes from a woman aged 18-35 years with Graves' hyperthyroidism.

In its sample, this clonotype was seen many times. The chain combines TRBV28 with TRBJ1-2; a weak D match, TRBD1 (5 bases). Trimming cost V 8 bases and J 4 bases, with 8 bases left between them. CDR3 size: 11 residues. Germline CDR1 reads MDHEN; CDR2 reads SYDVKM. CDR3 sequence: CASGHFYGYTF. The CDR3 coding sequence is TGTGCCAGCGGACATTTCTATGGCTACACCTTC.

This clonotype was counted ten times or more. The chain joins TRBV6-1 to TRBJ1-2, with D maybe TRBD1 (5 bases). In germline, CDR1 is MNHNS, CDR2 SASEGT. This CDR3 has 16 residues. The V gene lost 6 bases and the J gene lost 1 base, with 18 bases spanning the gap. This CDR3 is CASSSPRGVNNYGYTF. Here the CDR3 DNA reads TGTGCCAGCAGCTCCCCTCGGGGGGTGAATAACTATGGCTACACCTTC.

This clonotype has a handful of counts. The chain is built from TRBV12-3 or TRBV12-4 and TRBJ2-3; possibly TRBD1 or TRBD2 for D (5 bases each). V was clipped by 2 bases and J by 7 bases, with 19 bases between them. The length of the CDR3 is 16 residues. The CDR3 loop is CASSLSGLRGRHTQYF. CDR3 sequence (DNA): TGTGCCAGCAGTTTAAGTGGCCTCCGGGGCCGGCATACGCAGTATTTT.

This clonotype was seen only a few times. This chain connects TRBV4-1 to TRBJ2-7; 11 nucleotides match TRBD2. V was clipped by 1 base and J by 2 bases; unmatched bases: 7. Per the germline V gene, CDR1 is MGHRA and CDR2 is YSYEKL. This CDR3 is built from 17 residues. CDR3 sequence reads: CASSQVLTSGDPYEQYF. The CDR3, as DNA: TGCGCCAGCAGCCAAGTCTTGACTAGCGGGGATCCCTACGAGCAGTACTTC.

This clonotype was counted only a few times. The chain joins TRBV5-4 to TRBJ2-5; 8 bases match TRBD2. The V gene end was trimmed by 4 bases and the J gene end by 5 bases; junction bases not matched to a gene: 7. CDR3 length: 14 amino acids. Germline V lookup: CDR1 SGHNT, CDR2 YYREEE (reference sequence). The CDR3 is CASSPGLGIETQYF. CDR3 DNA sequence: TGTGCCAGCAGCCCGGGACTAGGGATTGAGACCCAGTACTTC.

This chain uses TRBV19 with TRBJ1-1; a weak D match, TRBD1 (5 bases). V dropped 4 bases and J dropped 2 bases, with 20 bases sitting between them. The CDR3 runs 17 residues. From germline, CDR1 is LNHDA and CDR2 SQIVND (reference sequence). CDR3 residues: CASSRARGRETNTEAFF. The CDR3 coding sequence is TGTGCCAGTAGTAGGGCTCGGGGACGAGAGACCAACACTGAAGCTTTCTTT. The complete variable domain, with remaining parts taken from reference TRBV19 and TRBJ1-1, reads DGGITQSPKYLFRKEGQNVTLSCEQNLNHDAMYWYRQDPGQGLRLIYYSQIVNDFQKGDIAEGYSVSREKKESFPLTVTSAQKNPTAFYLCASSRARGRETNTEAFFGQGTRLTVV.

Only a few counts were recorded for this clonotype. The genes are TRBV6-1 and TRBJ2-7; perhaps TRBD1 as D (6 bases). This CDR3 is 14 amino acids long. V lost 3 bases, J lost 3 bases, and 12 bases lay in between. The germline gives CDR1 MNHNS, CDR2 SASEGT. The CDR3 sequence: CASSEMGANYEQYF. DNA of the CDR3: TGTGCCAGCAGTGAGATGGGGGCCAACTACGAGCAGTACTTC.

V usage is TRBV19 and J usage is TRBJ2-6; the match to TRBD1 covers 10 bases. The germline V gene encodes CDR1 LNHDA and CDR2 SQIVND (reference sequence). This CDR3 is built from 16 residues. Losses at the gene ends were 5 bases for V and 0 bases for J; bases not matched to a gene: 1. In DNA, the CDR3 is TGTGCCAGTAGTTGGGACAGGGGCTCTGGGGCCAACGTCCTGACTTTC. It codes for CASSWDRGSGANVLTF.

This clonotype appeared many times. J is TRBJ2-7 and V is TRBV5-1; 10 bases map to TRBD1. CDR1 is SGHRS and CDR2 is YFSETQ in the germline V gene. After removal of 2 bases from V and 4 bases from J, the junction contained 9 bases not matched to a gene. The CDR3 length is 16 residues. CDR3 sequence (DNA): TGCGCCAGCAGCTTAGCCCCGGGACAGGGGCTATACGAGCAGTACTTC. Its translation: CASSLAPGQGLYEQYF.

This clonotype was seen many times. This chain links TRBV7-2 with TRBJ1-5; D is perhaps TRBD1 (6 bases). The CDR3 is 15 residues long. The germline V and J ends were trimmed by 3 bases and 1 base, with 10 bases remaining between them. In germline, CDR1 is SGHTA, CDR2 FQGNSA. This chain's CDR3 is CASSFSQGSNQPQHF. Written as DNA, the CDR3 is TGTGCCAGCAGCTTCTCCCAGGGGAGCAATCAGCCCCAGCATTTT.

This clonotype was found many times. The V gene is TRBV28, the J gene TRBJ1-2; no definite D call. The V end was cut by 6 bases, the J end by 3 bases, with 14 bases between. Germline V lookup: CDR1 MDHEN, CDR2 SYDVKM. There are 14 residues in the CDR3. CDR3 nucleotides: TGTGCCAGCAGACGATTACGGGGTTACTATGGCTACACCTTC. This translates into CASRRLRGYYGYTF.

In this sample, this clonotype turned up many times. CDR3: CATSDPGDGKNEQFF. The CDR3 bases are TGTGCCACCAGTGATCCAGGGGACGGAAAGAATGAGCAGTTCTTC. The chain joins TRBV24-1 to TRBJ2-1; possible D gene TRBD1, 6 bases. The germline V and J ends were trimmed by 3 bases and 7 bases, with 15 bases remaining between them. CDR3 length: 15 residues. The germline V gene encodes CDR1 KGHDR and CDR2 SFDVKD.

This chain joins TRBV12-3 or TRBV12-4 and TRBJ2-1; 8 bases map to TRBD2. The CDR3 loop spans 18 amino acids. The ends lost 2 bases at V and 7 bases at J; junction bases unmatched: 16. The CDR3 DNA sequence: TGTGCCAGCAGTTTAACGGGGGGCGCGGGAGGTAATAAAAATGAGCAGTTCTTC. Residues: CASSLTGGAGGNKNEQFF.

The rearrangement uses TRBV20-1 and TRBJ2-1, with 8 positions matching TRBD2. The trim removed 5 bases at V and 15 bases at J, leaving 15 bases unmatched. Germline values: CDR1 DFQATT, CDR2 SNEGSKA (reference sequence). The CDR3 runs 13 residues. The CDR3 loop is CSARLASTPWAFF. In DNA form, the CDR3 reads TGCAGTGCTCGACTAGCGAGTACACCCTGGGCGTTCTTC.